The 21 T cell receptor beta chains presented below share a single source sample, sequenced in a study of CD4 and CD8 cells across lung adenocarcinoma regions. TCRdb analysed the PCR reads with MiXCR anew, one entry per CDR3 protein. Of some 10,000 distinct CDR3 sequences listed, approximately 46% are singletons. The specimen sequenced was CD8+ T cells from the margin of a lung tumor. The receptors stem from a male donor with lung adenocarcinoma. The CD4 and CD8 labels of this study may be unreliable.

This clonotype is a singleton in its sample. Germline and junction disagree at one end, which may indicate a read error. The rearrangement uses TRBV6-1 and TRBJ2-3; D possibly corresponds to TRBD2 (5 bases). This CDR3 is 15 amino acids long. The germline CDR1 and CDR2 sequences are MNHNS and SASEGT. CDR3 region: CASGIEAGSTDAQYF. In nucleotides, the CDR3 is TGTGCCAGCGGCATCGAGGCTGGGAGCACAGATGCGCAGTACTTT.

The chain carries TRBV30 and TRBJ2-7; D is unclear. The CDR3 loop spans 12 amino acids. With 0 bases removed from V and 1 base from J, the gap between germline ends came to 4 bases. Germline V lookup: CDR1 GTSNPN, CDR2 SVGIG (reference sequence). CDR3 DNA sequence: TGTGCCTGGAGTGTACTATCCTACGAGCAGTACTTC. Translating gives CAWSVLSYEQYF. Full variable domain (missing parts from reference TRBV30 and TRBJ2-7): SQTIHQWPATLVQPVGSPLSLECTVEGTSNPNLYWYRQAAGRGLQLLFYSVGIGQISSEVPQNLSASRPQDRQFILSSKKLLLSDSGFYLCAWSVLSYEQYFGPGTRLTVT.

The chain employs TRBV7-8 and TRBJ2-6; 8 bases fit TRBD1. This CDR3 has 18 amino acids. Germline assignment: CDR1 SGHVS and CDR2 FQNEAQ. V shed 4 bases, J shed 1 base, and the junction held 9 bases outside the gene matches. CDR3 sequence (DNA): TGTGCCAGCAGCTCACGACAGGGGCTCCTTTCTGGGGCCAACGTCCTGACTTTC. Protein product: CASSSRQGLLSGANVLTF.

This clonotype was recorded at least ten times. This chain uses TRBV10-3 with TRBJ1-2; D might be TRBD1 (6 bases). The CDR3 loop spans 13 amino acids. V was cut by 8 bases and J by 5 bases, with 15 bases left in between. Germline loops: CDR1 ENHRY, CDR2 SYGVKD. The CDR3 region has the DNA TGTGCCATCGCAGGGGCAGGGGTTTATGGCTACACCTTC. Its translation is CAIAGAGVYGYTF.

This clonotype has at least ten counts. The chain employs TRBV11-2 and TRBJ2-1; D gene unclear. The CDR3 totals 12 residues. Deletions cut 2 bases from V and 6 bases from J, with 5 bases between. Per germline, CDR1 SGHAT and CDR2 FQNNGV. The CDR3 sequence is CASSLPSNEQFF. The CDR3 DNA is TGTGCCAGCAGCTTACCCTCCAATGAGCAGTTCTTC.

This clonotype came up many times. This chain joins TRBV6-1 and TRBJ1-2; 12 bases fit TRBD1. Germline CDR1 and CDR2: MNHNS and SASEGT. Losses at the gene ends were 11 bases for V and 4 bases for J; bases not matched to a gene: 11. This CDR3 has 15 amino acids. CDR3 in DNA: TGTGCCCTCCAGGAGGGGACAGGGGGCATCTATGGCTACACCTTC. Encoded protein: CALQEGTGGIYGYTF.

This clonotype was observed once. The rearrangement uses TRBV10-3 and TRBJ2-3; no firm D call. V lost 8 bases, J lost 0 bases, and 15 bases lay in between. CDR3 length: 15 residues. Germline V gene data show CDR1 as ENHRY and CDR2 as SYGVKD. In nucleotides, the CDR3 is TGTGCCATCGGAGTCCAGGCTGGTAGCACAGATACGCAGTATTTT. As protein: CAIGVQAGSTDTQYF.

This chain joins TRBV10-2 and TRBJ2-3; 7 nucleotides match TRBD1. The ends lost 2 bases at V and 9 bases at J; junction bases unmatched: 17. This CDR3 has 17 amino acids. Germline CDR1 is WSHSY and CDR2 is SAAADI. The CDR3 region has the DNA TGCGCCAGCAGTGAGGGGAAAGGGGGCAGTGAGCACGAGACGCAGTATTTT. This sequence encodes CASSEGKGGSEHETQYF.

The CDR3 is CATSDRTEQYF. For the CDR3, the DNA is TGTGCCACCAGTGACCGGACAGAGCAGTACTTC. The rearrangement joins TRBV24-1 to TRBJ2-1; D is perhaps TRBD1 (5 bases). The J call may be wrong; the DNA end is better matched by TRBJ2-7. This CDR3 region has 11 residues. In germline, CDR1 is KGHDR, CDR2 SFDVKD.

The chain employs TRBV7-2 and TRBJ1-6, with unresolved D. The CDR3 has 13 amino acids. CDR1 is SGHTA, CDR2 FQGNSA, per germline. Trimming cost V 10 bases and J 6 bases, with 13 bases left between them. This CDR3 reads CAISTGPNSPLHF. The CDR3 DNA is TGTGCCATTTCCACGGGCCCTAATTCACCCCTCCACTTT.

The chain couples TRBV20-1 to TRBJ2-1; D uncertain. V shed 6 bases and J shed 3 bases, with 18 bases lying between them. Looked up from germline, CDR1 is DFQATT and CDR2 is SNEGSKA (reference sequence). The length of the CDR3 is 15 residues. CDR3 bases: TGCAGTGCCCTACCGCCGGGTTACAACTACAATGAGCAGTTCTTC. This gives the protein CSALPPGYNYNEQFF.

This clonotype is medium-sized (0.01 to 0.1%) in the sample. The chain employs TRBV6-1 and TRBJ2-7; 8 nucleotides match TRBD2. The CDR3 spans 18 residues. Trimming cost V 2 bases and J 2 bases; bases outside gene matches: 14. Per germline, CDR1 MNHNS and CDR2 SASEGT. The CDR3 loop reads CASSELYTSGSATYEQYF. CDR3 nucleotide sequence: TGTGCCAGCAGTGAATTGTATACTAGCGGTTCGGCCACCTACGAGCAGTACTTC.

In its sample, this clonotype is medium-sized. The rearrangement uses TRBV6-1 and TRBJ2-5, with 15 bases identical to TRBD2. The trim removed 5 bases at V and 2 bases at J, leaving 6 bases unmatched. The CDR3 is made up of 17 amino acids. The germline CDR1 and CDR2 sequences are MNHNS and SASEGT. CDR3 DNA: TGTGCCAGCAGTCCGGGACTAGCGGGGGGCTCACAAGAGACCCAGTACTTC. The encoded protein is CASSPGLAGGSQETQYF.

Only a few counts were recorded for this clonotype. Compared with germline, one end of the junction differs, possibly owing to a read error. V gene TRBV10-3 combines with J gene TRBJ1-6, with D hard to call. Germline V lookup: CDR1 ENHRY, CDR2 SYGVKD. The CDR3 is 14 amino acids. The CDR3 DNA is TGTGCCATCACCAGGAGTGGTTTTGGCTACGAGCAGTACTTT. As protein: CAITRSGFGYEQYF.

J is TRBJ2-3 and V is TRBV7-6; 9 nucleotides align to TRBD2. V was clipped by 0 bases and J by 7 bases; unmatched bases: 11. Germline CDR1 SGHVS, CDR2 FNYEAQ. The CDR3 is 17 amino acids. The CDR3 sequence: CASSLAVAGGSKNTQYF. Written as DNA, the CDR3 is TGTGCCAGCAGCTTAGCGGTGGCGGGGGGGAGCAAAAATACGCAGTATTTT.

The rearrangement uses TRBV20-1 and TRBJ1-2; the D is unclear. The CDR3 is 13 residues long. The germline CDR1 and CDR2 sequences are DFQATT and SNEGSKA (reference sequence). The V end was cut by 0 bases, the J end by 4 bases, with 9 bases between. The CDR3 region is CSARDGPGYGYTF. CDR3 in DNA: TGCAGTGCTAGAGATGGGCCGGGCTATGGCTACACCTTC.

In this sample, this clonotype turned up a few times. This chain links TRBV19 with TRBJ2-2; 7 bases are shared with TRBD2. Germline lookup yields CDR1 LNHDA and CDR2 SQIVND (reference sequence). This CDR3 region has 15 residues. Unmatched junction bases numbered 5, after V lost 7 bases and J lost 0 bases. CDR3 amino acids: CASNPGRANTGELFF. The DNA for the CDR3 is TGTGCCAGTAACCCAGGGAGGGCGAACACCGGGGAGCTGTTTTTT. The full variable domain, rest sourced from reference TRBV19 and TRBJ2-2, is DGGITQSPKYLFRKEGQNVTLSCEQNLNHDAMYWYRQDPGQGLRLIYYSQIVNDFQKGDIAEGYSVSREKKESFPLTVTSAQKNPTAFYLCASNPGRANTGELFFGEGSRLTVL.

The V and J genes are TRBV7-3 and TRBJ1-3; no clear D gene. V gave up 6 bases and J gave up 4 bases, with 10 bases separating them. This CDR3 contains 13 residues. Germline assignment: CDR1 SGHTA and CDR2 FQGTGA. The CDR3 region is CASSYTGGNTIYF. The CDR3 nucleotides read TGTGCCAGCAGTTACACGGGCGGAAACACCATATATTTT.

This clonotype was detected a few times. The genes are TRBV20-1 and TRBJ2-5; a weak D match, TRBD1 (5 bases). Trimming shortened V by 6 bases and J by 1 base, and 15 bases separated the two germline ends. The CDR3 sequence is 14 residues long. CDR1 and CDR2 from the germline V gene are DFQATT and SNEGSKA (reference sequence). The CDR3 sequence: CSASTMTAQETQYF. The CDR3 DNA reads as TGCAGTGCATCGACGATGACAGCCCAAGAGACCCAGTACTTC.

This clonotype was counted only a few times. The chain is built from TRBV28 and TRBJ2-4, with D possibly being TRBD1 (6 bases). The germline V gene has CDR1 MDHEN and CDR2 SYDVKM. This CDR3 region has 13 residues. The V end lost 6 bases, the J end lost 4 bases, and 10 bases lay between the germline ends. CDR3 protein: CASSWTDKNIQYF. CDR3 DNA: TGTGCCAGCAGCTGGACAGATAAAAACATTCAGTACTTC.

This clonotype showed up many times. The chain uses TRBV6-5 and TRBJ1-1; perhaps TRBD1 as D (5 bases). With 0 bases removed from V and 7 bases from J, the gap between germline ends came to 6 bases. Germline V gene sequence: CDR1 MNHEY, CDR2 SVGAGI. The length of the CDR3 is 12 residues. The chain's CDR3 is CASSYSGGEAFF. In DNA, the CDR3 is TGTGCCAGCAGTTACTCTGGGGGTGAAGCTTTCTTT.